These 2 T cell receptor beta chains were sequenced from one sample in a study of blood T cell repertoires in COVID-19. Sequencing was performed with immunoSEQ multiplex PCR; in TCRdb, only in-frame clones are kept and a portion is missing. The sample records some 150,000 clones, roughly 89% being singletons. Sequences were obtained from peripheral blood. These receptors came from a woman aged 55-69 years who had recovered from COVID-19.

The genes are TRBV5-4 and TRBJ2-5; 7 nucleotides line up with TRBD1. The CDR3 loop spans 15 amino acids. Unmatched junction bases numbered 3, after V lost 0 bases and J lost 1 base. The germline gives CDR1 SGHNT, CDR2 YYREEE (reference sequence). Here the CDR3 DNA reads TGTGCCAGCAGCTTGGGACAGGGAGCCCAAGAGACCCAGTACTTC. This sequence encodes CASSLGQGAQETQYF.

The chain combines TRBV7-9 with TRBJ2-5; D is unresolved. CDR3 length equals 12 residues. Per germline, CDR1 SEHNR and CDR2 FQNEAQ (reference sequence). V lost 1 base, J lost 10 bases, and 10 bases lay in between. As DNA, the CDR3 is TGTGCCAGCAGCTTAGATCGGGTGGACCAGTACTTC. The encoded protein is CASSLDRVDQYF.